What follows are 19 T cell receptor beta chains derived from one specimen sequenced in a study of T-cell reconstitution after alpha-beta-depleted transplantation in children. This sample's TCRbeta library carried unique molecular identifier barcodes. MiXCR, run by TCRdb on the PCR reads, gives a single entry per CDR3 protein. The sample lists some 220,000 distinct CDR3 sequences, roughly a tenth occurring once. Source: PBMCs, taken before TCRalphabeta/CD19-depleted stem cell transplant. The source is a child younger than two with acute myeloid leukemia, due to receive a stem cell transplant.

This clonotype was detected ten times or more. The chain joins TRBV20-1 to TRBJ2-5; D unresolved. CDR3 length equals 14 residues. Looked up from germline, CDR1 is DFQATT and CDR2 is SNEGSKA (reference sequence). Trimming stripped 2 bases from V and 0 bases from J, with 10 bases between. CDR3: CSARRADNQETQYF. In nucleotides, the CDR3 is TGCAGTGCTAGACGCGCGGATAACCAAGAGACCCAGTACTTC.

This clonotype was found many times. V and J are TRBV5-1 and TRBJ1-1; 11 bases match TRBD1. The CDR3 is 15 amino acids. The V gene end was trimmed by 0 bases and the J gene end by 4 bases; junction bases not matched to a gene: 2. Germline V gene data show CDR1 as SGHRS and CDR2 as YFSETQ. Here the CDR3 reads CASSLDGTGGTEAFF. The DNA of the CDR3 is TGCGCCAGCAGCTTGGATGGGACAGGGGGCACTGAAGCTTTCTTT.

To note about this clonotype: An end of the junction differs from the germline gene, which may be a read error. J is TRBJ2-3 and V is TRBV19, with TRBD2 matching 8 bases. Germline CDR1 reads LNHDA; CDR2 reads SQIVND (reference sequence). The CDR3 extends over 15 amino acids. DNA for the CDR3: TGTGCCAGTAGTCACGGAGCGGGAGTCATAGATACGCAGTCTTTT. Its protein is CASSHGAGVIDTQSF. The full variable domain, its missing parts supplied by reference TRBV19 and TRBJ2-3, is DGGITQSPKYLFRKEGQNVTLSCEQNLNHDAMYWYRQDPGQGLRLIYYSQIVNDFQKGDIAEGYSVSREKKESFPLTVTSAQKNPTAFYLCASSHGAGVIDTQSFGPGTRLTVL.

This clonotype was seen only a few times. The chain carries TRBV5-5 and TRBJ2-2; a weak D match, TRBD1 (6 bases). The CDR3 covers 15 residues. Germline assignment: CDR1 SGHKS and CDR2 YYEKEE (reference sequence). V was trimmed by 4 bases and J by 1 base, leaving 11 bases between them. The CDR3 spells CASSPGHLNTGELFF. The CDR3 DNA sequence: TGTGCCAGCAGCCCGGGACACCTGAACACCGGGGAGCTGTTTTTT.

In its sample, this clonotype was seen many times. The chain links TRBV7-9 to TRBJ1-5; D not certain. Trimming stripped 3 bases from V and 4 bases from J, with 7 bases between. CDR3 length: 13 amino acids. Looked up from germline, CDR1 is SEHNR and CDR2 is FQNEAQ (reference sequence). As DNA, the CDR3 is TGTGCCAGCAGCTTTAGGGTGAATCAGCCCCAGCATTTT. Translation gives CASSFRVNQPQHF.

This clonotype has ten or more counts. The chain links TRBV5-1 to TRBJ2-3, with 16 positions matching TRBD2. The CDR3 sequence is 18 residues long. The V gene end was trimmed by 2 bases and the J gene end by 5 bases; junction bases not matched to a gene: 8. Germline V lookup: CDR1 SGHRS, CDR2 YFSETQ. The CDR3 sequence: CASSFGTSGRATQDTQYF. Here the CDR3 DNA reads TGCGCCAGCAGCTTCGGGACTAGCGGGAGGGCGACCCAAGATACGCAGTATTTT.

This clonotype was seen many times. The rearrangement joins TRBV5-1 to TRBJ2-1; 8 bases align to TRBD1. Germline CDR1 SGHRS, CDR2 YFSETQ. Trimming removed 4 bases from V and 8 bases from J; junction bases left unmatched: 8. The CDR3 extends over 14 amino acids. CDR3 sequence (DNA): TGCGCCAGCAGCCGGGGCAGGGGGCTTGATGAGCAGTTCTTC. This codes for CASSRGRGLDEQFF.

This clonotype has ten or more counts. The chain joins TRBV6-6 to TRBJ2-7, with TRBD1 as a possible D gene (5 bases). V lost 2 bases to trimming and J lost 4 bases, with 6 bases between them. Germline CDR1 and CDR2: MNHNY and SVGAGI (reference sequence). The CDR3 sequence is 12 residues long. CDR3 nucleotide sequence: TGTGCCAGCAGTTACCAGGGTTACGAGCAGTACTTC. Its protein is CASSYQGYEQYF.

This clonotype occurred many times. The gene calls are TRBV5-1 and TRBJ2-2; either TRBD1 or TRBD2 may fit D (5 bases each). Trimming removed 4 bases from V and 8 bases from J, with 18 bases in between. The CDR3 is 15 amino acids. CDR1 SGHRS and CDR2 YFSETQ come from the germline V gene. The CDR3 here is CASSPPKGDGGELFF. The CDR3 nucleotides are TGCGCCAGCAGCCCCCCGAAAGGGGACGGAGGGGAGCTGTTTTTT.

About this clonotype: A much larger clone sits a single nucleotide away, making a read error possible. The rearrangement uses TRBV5-6 and TRBJ1-2; the match to TRBD1 covers 8 bases. CDR1 SGHDT and CDR2 YYEEEE come from the germline V gene. The CDR3 has 13 residues. The V gene end was trimmed by 8 bases and the J gene end by 9 bases; junction bases not matched to a gene: 12. The CDR3 sequence: CARSPGQGSSYTF. Here the CDR3 DNA reads TGTGCCAGGAGCCCCGGACAGGGTAGCAGCTACACCTTC.

This clonotype was seen at least ten times. V gene TRBV6-2 or TRBV6-3 combines with J gene TRBJ1-2; D gene unclear. CDR1 MNHEY and CDR2 SVGEGT come from the germline V gene. V lost 0 bases and J lost 5, with 22 bases in between. CDR3 size: 18 residues. DNA for the CDR3: TGTGCCAGCAGTTACTCGAGGTACGACAAAAGTCTCGGATATGGCTACACCTTC. This sequence encodes CASSYSRYDKSLGYGYTF.

At least ten counts were recorded for this clonotype. The rearrangement joins TRBV7-2 to TRBJ2-3; possibly TRBD1 for D (6 bases). Germline V lookup: CDR1 SGHTA, CDR2 FQGNSA. The CDR3 loop spans 16 amino acids. V dropped 1 base and J dropped 5 bases, with 16 bases sitting between them. CDR3: CASSLGGRGSRDTQYF. For the CDR3, the DNA is TGTGCCAGCAGCTTAGGAGGCAGGGGCTCCCGAGATACGCAGTATTTT.

This clonotype occurred many times. The V gene is TRBV7-9, the J gene TRBJ2-3; possible D gene TRBD1, 6 bases. Germline assignment: CDR1 SEHNR and CDR2 FQNEAQ (reference sequence). The CDR3 sequence is 13 residues long. Trimming shortened V by 7 bases and J by 2 bases, and 10 bases separated the two germline ends. The chain's CDR3 is CASTNRATDTQYF. The CDR3 bases are TGTGCCAGCACAAACAGGGCCACAGATACGCAGTATTTT.

This clonotype was counted at least ten times. The chain employs TRBV20-1 and TRBJ1-1, with TRBD1 identical over 12 bases. Germline CDR1 and CDR2: DFQATT and SNEGSKA (reference sequence). The CDR3 covers 14 residues. The CDR3 DNA follows: TGCAGGGGGGACAGGGGGCTTTTGGACACTGAAGCTTTCTTT. Residues: CRGDRGLLDTEAFF.

There are many counts of this clonotype. The J gene is TRBJ1-2, the V gene TRBV27; possibly TRBD1 for D (6 bases). V lost 7 bases, J lost 7 bases, and 13 bases lay in between. Germline V CDR1 and CDR2: MNHEY, SMNVEV (reference sequence). The CDR3 runs 12 residues. DNA of the CDR3: TGTGCCAGCACCCTCAGGGGATCTGGCTACACCTTC. Its protein product is CASTLRGSGYTF.

Ten or more counts support this clonotype. The V and J genes are TRBV18 and TRBJ2-2; TRBD2 aligns across 7 bases. Germline V gene data show CDR1 as KGHSH and CDR2 as LQKENI. The trim removed 0 bases at V and 6 bases at J, leaving 1 base unmatched. This CDR3 is built from 14 residues. The CDR3 protein is CASSPPREPGELFF. In DNA form, the CDR3 reads TGTGCCAGCTCACCACCGCGGGAGCCCGGGGAGCTGTTTTTT.

Many counts were recorded for this clonotype. The chain uses TRBV7-2 and TRBJ1-3; possible D gene TRBD1, 6 bases. V dropped 5 bases and J dropped 0 bases, with 14 bases sitting between them. Germline V lookup: CDR1 SGHTA, CDR2 FQGNSA. The CDR3 is 16 residues long. The CDR3 DNA is TGTGCCAGCAGCCAAGGGGGACAAAGCTCTGGAAACACCATATATTTT. It specifies CASSQGGQSSGNTIYF.

The table lists this clonotype with a few counts. The rearrangement uses TRBV7-9 and TRBJ2-2, with D perhaps matching TRBD2 (5 bases). V was trimmed by 5 bases and J by 4 bases, leaving 14 bases between them. The CDR3 is 15 amino acids. Germline V gene data show CDR1 as SEHNR and CDR2 as FQNEAQ (reference sequence). CDR3 sequence (DNA): TGTGCCAGCAGCCCTCCCTGGGGAGTCACCGGGGAGCTGTTTTTT. This encodes CASSPPWGVTGELFF.

This clonotype was seen many times. V is TRBV20-1 and J is TRBJ2-7; 7 nucleotides match TRBD2. The CDR3 loop spans 12 amino acids. Trimming at V came to 2 bases and at J to 2 bases, leaving 0 bases not matched to a gene. The germline V gene encodes CDR1 DFQATT and CDR2 SNEGSKA (reference sequence). CDR3 amino acids: CSARLAAYEQYF. The CDR3 DNA sequence: TGCAGTGCTAGACTAGCGGCCTACGAGCAGTACTTC.